Included here is one T cell receptor beta chain sequence, with context. Its antigen is currently unknown. This sample is part of a study of beta chain features in type 1 diabetes. The whole isolated RNA underwent reverse transcription, so sequencing captured expressed TCRB transcripts. TCRdb's copy holds only in-frame clones and misses some; the assay was immunoSEQ multiplex PCR. The table has fewer than 300,000 clones, just over 20% seen once. Whole-study results and caveats: All four CD4+ subsets from Type 1 diabetes patients carried moderately but significantly shorter TCRB CDR3s.

The V segment lost 6 bases and the J segment 8 bases; nucleotides outside the gene matches: 4. The length of the CDR3 is 11 residues. Germline V gene lookup returns CDR1 DFQATT and CDR2 SNEGSKA (reference sequence). Sequencing used naive CD4+ T cells from blood. The J gene is TRBJ1-2, the V gene TRBV20-1; 9 bases map to TRBD1. The receptor was isolated from a woman in her forties with type 1 diabetes. CDR3 coding DNA: TGCAGTGCGGGACAGGGTGACGGCTACACCTTC. Protein sequence: CSAGQGDGYTF.